This is a list of T cell receptor beta chains from one sample in a study of blood T cells in healthy people across ages. TCRdb recomputed calls from the 5' RACE reads with MiXCR, one row per CDR3 protein. The profile shows about 730,000 distinct CDR3 sequences, 35% to 45% of them singletons. The sequenced sample consisted of blood. The source of these receptors is an older woman in good health. CDR3s include the opening cysteine and the closing phenylalanine or tryptophan. The order of the fields is J gene, D gene, V gene, clone size, CDR3 DNA, CDR3 protein. The D gene is left open where the match is weak. Clone size is stated in some rows and not others, as once, few, many or a class when expanded.

TRBJ2-5,TRBD2,TRBV7-9,.,TGTGCCAGCAGCCTACTAGCGGATACCTACAATGAGCAGTACTTC,CASSLLADTYNEQYF
TRBJ2-7,.,TRBV6-1,few,TGTGCCAGCAGTCAACCCGGATGGGACCGGAATGTTTACGAGCAGTACTTC,CASSQPGWDRNVYEQYF
TRBJ1-4,.,TRBV10-2,.,TGCGCCAGCAGTGAGTCCACAGGCGATGAAAAACTGTTTTTT,CASSESTGDEKLFF
TRBJ2-7,TRBD2,TRBV28,.,TGTGCCAGCAGTTACTACGGGACTAGCGGGAGGATCCACGAGCAGTACTTC,CASSYYGTSGRIHEQYF
TRBJ2-3,TRBD2,TRBV6-2/TRBV6-3,.,TGTGCCAGCAGTTACGGGACTAGCGGGAGGTTCATGGATACGCAGTATTTT,CASSYGTSGRFMDTQYF
TRBJ2-3,.,TRBV7-9,.,TGTGCCAGCAGCGCAGGGGCATCTACGCAGTATTTT,CASSAGASTQYF
TRBJ1-1,.,TRBV2,once,TGTGCCCGTAGACAGTCGAACACTGAAGCTTTCTTT,CARRQSNTEAFF
TRBJ2-7,TRBD2,TRBV25-1,.,TGTGCCAGCAGTGACCTGACTAGCGGGATCCGAAGCTCCTACGAGCAATACTTC,CASSDLTSGIRSSYEQYF
TRBJ1-2,.,TRBV7-2,.,TGTGCCAGCAGCTTAGCTACAGGGACCAGCGACTATGGCTACACCTTC,CASSLATGTSDYGYTF
TRBJ1-5,.,TRBV2,.,TGTGCCAGCAGTGAAGTTGGGGGGGCTCAGCCCCAGCATTTT,CASSEVGGAQPQHF
TRBJ1-2,.,TRBV20-1,.,TGCAGTGCTAGACTCCAGGGCGCCTATGGCTACACCTTC,CSARLQGAYGYTF
TRBJ2-6,TRBD1,TRBV11-2,.,TGTGCCAGCAGCCCCTTACCCGGACAGGGGGGTTTAGGATCTGGGGCCAACGTCCTGACTTTC,CASSPLPGQGGLGSGANVLTF
TRBJ1-2,.,TRBV10-3,few,TGTGCCATCAGCGACAACGAGGATGGCTACACCTTC,CAISDNEDGYTF
TRBJ1-4,.,TRBV5-1,.,TGCGCCAGCAGCTTGGGACAGGTACTCAAGGAAAAACTGTTTTTT,CASSLGQVLKEKLFF
TRBJ1-5,.,TRBV28,.,TGTGCCACCGGCCCAGAGAGCAATCAGCCCCAGCATTTT,CATGPESNQPQHF
TRBJ2-1,TRBD2,TRBV11-2,few,TGTGCCAGCAGCTTAAGGAGGGGCCTGCTAGCGGGGGTTCCAGATGAGCAGTTCTTC,CASSLRRGLLAGVPDEQFF
TRBJ2-5,.,TRBV12-3/TRBV12-4,.,TGTGCCAGCACCCCGGGGGTAGAGACCCAGTACTTC,CASTPGVETQYF
TRBJ2-3,.,TRBV5-4,many,TGTGCCAGCAGCGCCACCGGTAGGCAAGTAGATACGCAGTATTTT,CASSATGRQVDTQYF
TRBJ1-4,.,TRBV20-1,.,TGCAGCCCCTGCCCCACAACTAATGAAAAACTGTTTTTT,CSPCPTTNEKLFF
TRBJ1-3,TRBD1,TRBV4-1,.,TGCGCCAGCAGCCAACCTGGGACAGGGGGCATTTCTGGAAACACCATATATTTT,CASSQPGTGGISGNTIYF
TRBJ2-5,.,TRBV21-1,few,TGTGCCAGCAGCAATTATCTCCGCCGGGACAGGGGGCAAGACCAAGAGACCCAGTACTTC,CASSNYLRRDRGQDQETQYF
TRBJ2-7,TRBD1,TRBV7-9,.,TGTGCCAGCAGCCCTAACGACAGGGTCCACGAGCAGTACTTC,CASSPNDRVHEQYF
TRBJ2-7,.,TRBV12-3/TRBV12-4,many,TGTGCCAGCAGTTTAGGTGGCTCCTACGAGCAGTACTTC,CASSLGGSYEQYF
TRBJ2-1,.,TRBV20-1,few,TGCAGTGCTAGAGCAAAATACAATGAGCAGTTCTTC,CSARAKYNEQFF
TRBJ1-1,.,TRBV12-3/TRBV12-4,.,TGTGCCAGCAGTTCGCAACAGGGCCCTAACACTGAAGCTTTCTTT,CASSSQQGPNTEAFF
TRBJ2-7,.,TRBV29-1,few,TGCAGCGTTGAAGAGGACAGATACTACGAGCAGTACTTC,CSVEEDRYYEQYF
TRBJ1-1,.,TRBV6-1,few,TGTGCCAGCATGATTGACCAGATAAGCACTGAAGCTTTCTTT,CASMIDQISTEAFF
TRBJ2-3,TRBD1,TRBV5-5,few,TGTGCCAGCAGCTTGGTACAGGGGGCGGATACGCAGTATTTT,CASSLVQGADTQYF
TRBJ2-1,.,TRBV15,.,TGTGCCACCAGCAGCCGGGACAACTACAATGAGCAGTTCTTC,CATSSRDNYNEQFF
TRBJ2-7,TRBD1,TRBV9,.,TGTGCCAGCAGCCCCCAGGGACAGGCCTACTGCGAGCAGTACTTC,CASSPQGQAYCEQYF
TRBJ2-6,.,TRBV27,.,TGTGCCAGCAGTTCGTTTGTTATCTCTGGGACCAACGTCCTGACTTTC,CASSSFVISGTNVLTF
TRBJ2-3,.,TRBV6-2/TRBV6-3,.,TGTGCCAGCAGGAGGGATCCGGGTTGGAGCACAGATACGCAGTATTTT,CASRRDPGWSTDTQYF
TRBJ2-1,.,TRBV7-9,.,TGTGCCAGCAGCTTACTCCCTATTCCCCACAATGAGCAGTTCTTC,CASSLLPIPHNEQFF
TRBJ1-3,.,TRBV27,few,TGTGCCAGCAGTCGGGGCTCTGGAAACACCATATATTTT,CASSRGSGNTIYF
TRBJ2-3,.,TRBV5-6,once,TGTGCCAGCAGCAAGAGACTGCAGGCCTCGAGAGATACGCAGTATTTT,CASSKRLQASRDTQYF
TRBJ2-5,.,TRBV4-3,many,TGCGCCAGCAGCCCTTTCGAGGAGCAGTACTTC,CASSPFEEQYF
TRBJ2-7,TRBD2,TRBV6-1,few,TGTGCCAGCAGTCGTATAACTAGCGGGAGAGGCGAGCAGTACTTC,CASSRITSGRGEQYF
TRBJ2-5,TRBD1,TRBV5-1,few,TGCGCCAGCAGCCCCTCCGGGACAGTAGTCCAAGAGACCCAGTACTTC,CASSPSGTVVQETQYF
TRBJ2-6,.,TRBV5-6,few,TGTGCCAGCAGCTTACCAGGGCTGGCTTCTGGGGCCAACGTCCTGACTTTC,CASSLPGLASGANVLTF
TRBJ2-3,TRBD2,TRBV27,few,TGTGCCAGCAGCCCAGCGGGACTAGCGGGCCGCAGGGGGGAATCAGATACGCAGTATTTT,CASSPAGLAGRRGESDTQYF
TRBJ2-1,TRBD2,TRBV11-2,.,TGTGCCAGTCGTCGGCTAGCGGGAGAACACAATGAGCAGTTCTTC,CASRRLAGEHNEQFF
TRBJ2-1,.,TRBV9,few,TGTGCCAGCAGCGCCGACTCATACAATGAGCAGTTCTTC,CASSADSYNEQFF
TRBJ2-1,TRBD2,TRBV6-4,few,TGTGCCAGCAGTGACGCGGGGGGGAGTTACAATGAGCAGTTCTTC,CASSDAGGSYNEQFF
TRBJ1-2,.,TRBV3-1,.,TGTGCCAGCAGCCAGGGCGGAGGGAACACCTTC,CASSQGGGNTF
TRBJ2-3,.,TRBV20-1,.,TGCAGTACCTATCGCGTTAGCACAGATACGCAGTATTTT,CSTYRVSTDTQYF
TRBJ2-2,.,TRBV3-1,.,TGTGCCAGCAGCCAAGGGACATCACAGGAGGAGCTGTTTTTT,CASSQGTSQEELFF
TRBJ2-3,.,TRBV12-3/TRBV12-4,.,TGTGCCAGCACGGGGTCTCAAGATACGCAGTATTTT,CASTGSQDTQYF
TRBJ2-1,.,TRBV28,few,TGTGCCAGCAGCCCTGGGGGAGCTGACTACAATGAGCAGTTCTTC,CASSPGGADYNEQFF
TRBJ2-7,TRBD1,TRBV19,.,TGTGCCAGTAGTACGACTCCGGGACAGGGAGTCGACGAGCAGTACTTC,CASSTTPGQGVDEQYF
TRBJ2-7,TRBD1,TRBV27,many,TGTGCCAGCAGGAGGACAGGGGCCTACGAGCAGTACTTC,CASRRTGAYEQYF